The TCR beta chain under discussion was sequenced for a study of blood T cell repertoires in COVID-19. For the study at large: Donors in the United States, Italy and Spain gave samples during acute or convalescent COVID-19. From T cells, B-cell-depleted T cells, or PBMCs came the material, which was cDNA or gDNA.

Comment on this clone: A read error is likely, as this CDR3 ends without the conserved phenylalanine or tryptophan. The limits of the CDR3 on the DNA are not certain, so only TCRdb's listed CDR3 is given.

The CDR3 numbers 8 amino acids, ends counted. The authors' processing: The assay estimated nucleated cells by amplifying reference gene primers. Libraries were prepared by immunoSEQ multiplex PCR; TCRdb keeps only in-frame clonotypes and omits some of them. D and trimming come from the DNA, and the V and J calls and clone size come from that table. This sample has some 150,000 clones, with about 89% found just once. The V call is TRBV23-1, the J call TRBJ1-1; the table's D call, TRBD1, was not checked against the DNA. TRBV23-1 has ORF status, its function being uncertain. This sequence was found in a man between 65 and 80 years old with acute or convalescent COVID-19. Sequenced input: peripheral blood. CDR3 sequence reads: CALTEGTD.